The 22 T cell receptor beta chains given below trace back to one sample, sequenced in a study of shared clonotypes between healthy human individuals. The repertoire was sequenced with immunoSEQ multiplex PCR; TCRdb's copy has only in-frame clones and lacks some. The table has roughly 810,000 clones, around 96% seen once; the top ten hold roughly 0.23%. Naive-designated CD8 cells lacked CD45RO, were positively enriched for CCR7, and omitted terminally differentiated effector memory CD45RA+ cells. Sequenced sample: naive CD8+ T cells sorted from blood. Receptors originate from a man aged 30 to 45 in good health.

V is TRBV25-1 and J is TRBJ2-1; maybe TRBD1 (5 bases). The germline V gene has CDR1 MGHDK and CDR2 SYGVNS. This CDR3 comprises 14 residues. The ends were cut back, 3 bases at V and 5 bases at J, with 11 bases in the middle. The CDR3: CASSDSTGNNEQFF. Here the CDR3 DNA reads TGTGCCAGCAGTGATAGTACAGGAAACAATGAGCAGTTCTTC. Combining the CDR3 with reference TRBV25-1 and TRBJ2-1 gives the whole variable domain EADIYQTPRYLVIGTGKKITLECSQTMGHDKMYWYQQDPGMELHLIHYSYGVNSTEKGDLSSESTVSRIRTEHFPLTLESARPSHTSQYLCASSDSTGNNEQFFGPGTRLTVL.

The rearrangement uses TRBV5-1 and TRBJ2-5; possibly TRBD1 for D (6 bases). V dropped 4 bases and J dropped 2 bases, with 21 bases sitting between them. CDR1 is SGHRS and CDR2 is YFSETQ in the germline V gene. The CDR3 spans 17 residues. For the CDR3, the DNA is TGCGCCAGCAGCCCAAATGCCGACAGGCCTCAACAAGAGACCCAGTACTTC. It codes for CASSPNADRPQQETQYF.

The chain carries TRBV11-3 and TRBJ2-7, with unresolved D. Germline loops: CDR1 SGHNT, CDR2 YENEEA. Trimming cost V 1 base and J 4 bases, with 17 bases left between them. The CDR3 contains 16 residues. The CDR3 nucleotides are TGTGCCAGCAGCTTAGCGCCAGGTGTGCGCGCGTACGAGCAGTACTTC. Protein sequence: CASSLAPGVRAYEQYF.

V gene TRBV14 combines with J gene TRBJ2-2, with D perhaps given as TRBD1 or TRBD2 (6 bases each). Germline V gene sequence: CDR1 SGHDN, CDR2 FVKESK. The CDR3 is 20 residues long. Trimming pared 4 bases from V and 3 bases from J, leaving 27 bases between. The CDR3 sequence: CASSPEVWRVGGRDTGELFF. The CDR3 region has the DNA TGTGCCAGCAGCCCCGAAGTGTGGCGCGTCGGGGGCCGGGACACCGGGGAGCTGTTTTTT.

Regarding this clone: Other DNA sequences in the same sample also yield this CDR3. The J gene is TRBJ2-1, the V gene TRBV9; the D gene is possibly TRBD2 (5 bases). Germline assignment: CDR1 SGDLS and CDR2 YYNGEE. Trimming took 4 bases from V and 9 from J, leaving 11 bases between them. The CDR3 consists of 12 residues. DNA for the CDR3: TGTGCCAGCAGCCCCTCGGCGGGTGAGCAGTTCTTC. This translates into CASSPSAGEQFF.

The chain joins TRBV2 to TRBJ2-3, with unresolved D. Germline V gene lookup returns CDR1 SNHLY and CDR2 FYNNEI. Trimming stripped 2 bases from V and 0 bases from J, with 12 bases between. This CDR3 has 16 residues. The CDR3 sequence: CASSEFSSVSTDTQYF. The CDR3 DNA sequence: TGTGCCAGCAGTGAATTCTCCAGCGTGAGCACAGATACGCAGTATTTT. The full variable domain, with the rest looked up from reference TRBV2 and TRBJ2-3, is EPEVTQTPSHQVTQMGQEVILRCVPISNHLYFYWYRQILGQKVEFLVSFYNNEISEKSEIFDDQFSVERPDGSNFTLKIRSTKLEDSAMYFCASSEFSSVSTDTQYFGPGTRLTVL.

The V gene is TRBV7-2, the J gene TRBJ2-7; D is perhaps TRBD1 (5 bases). This CDR3 has 13 residues. Germline CDR1 SGHTA, CDR2 FQGNSA. With 2 bases removed from V and 6 bases from J, the gap between germline ends came to 11 bases. The CDR3 DNA sequence: TGTGCCAGCAGCTTACAGGGATGGCTCGAGCAGTACTTC. Its translation is CASSLQGWLEQYF.

The J gene is TRBJ1-2, the V gene TRBV5-6, with no clear D. Germline assignment: CDR1 SGHDT and CDR2 YYEEEE. Trimming stripped 4 bases from V and 7 bases from J, with 8 bases between. This CDR3 is 11 amino acids long. As DNA, the CDR3 is TGTGCCAGCAGCGCCCTTTCTGGCTACACCTTC. Translating gives CASSALSGYTF.

The chain is built from TRBV5-6 and TRBJ1-1; D remains unclear. The V gene lost 0 bases and the J gene lost 1 base, with 4 bases spanning the gap. Looked up from germline, CDR1 is SGHDT and CDR2 is YYEEEE. The CDR3 has 13 residues. This CDR3 reads CASSLAANTEAFF. DNA of the CDR3: TGTGCCAGCAGCTTGGCTGCGAACACTGAAGCTTTCTTT.

The rearrangement links TRBV7-2 to TRBJ2-5; D ambiguous. CDR1 and CDR2 from the germline V gene are SGHTA and FQGNSA. CDR3 length equals 14 residues. Trimming pared 5 bases from V and 4 bases from J, leaving 14 bases between. CDR3 in DNA: TGTGCCAGCAGCCTCTGGGAAAGCCGAGAGACCCAGTACTTC. Translation: CASSLWESRETQYF.

CDR3 in amino acids: CASSSTSREQYF. DNA for the CDR3: TGTGCCAGCAGCTCCACTAGCCGCGAGCAGTACTTC. The chain joins TRBV7-9 to TRBJ2-7; TRBD2 might be the D (6 bases). The germline V gene encodes CDR1 SEHNR and CDR2 FQNEAQ (reference sequence). Trimming removed 4 bases at V and 6 bases at J, with 10 bases between. The CDR3 extends over 12 amino acids.

The chain is built from TRBV7-9 and TRBJ2-7, with 15 bases lining up with TRBD2. This CDR3 contains 16 residues. J gave up 4 bases and V 4 bases, and 5 bases lay outside the gene matches. The germline V gene encodes CDR1 SEHNR and CDR2 FQNEAQ (reference sequence). CDR3 in amino acids: CASSSSGTSGGYEQYF. The CDR3 region has the DNA TGTGCCAGCAGCTCATCCGGGACTAGCGGGGGGTACGAGCAGTACTTC.

J is TRBJ1-4 and V is TRBV10-3; D is unclear. CDR1 is ENHRY and CDR2 is SYGVKD in the germline V gene. The CDR3 runs to 15 residues. V was pared by 2 bases and J by 0 bases, with 7 bases between. The CDR3 is CAISEGVATNEKLFF. The CDR3 coding sequence is TGTGCCATCAGTGAGGGGGTTGCAACTAATGAAAAACTGTTTTTT.

This rearrangement joins TRBV2 to TRBJ2-5; D perhaps matches TRBD2 (6 bases). The CDR3 contains 14 residues. V lost 2 bases and J lost 3, with 10 bases in between. Per germline, CDR1 SNHLY and CDR2 FYNNEI. CDR3 protein: CASSEMGGKETQYF. Written as DNA, the CDR3 is TGTGCCAGCAGTGAAATGGGGGGAAAAGAGACCCAGTACTTC.

This chain uses TRBV7-3 with TRBJ2-2, with D possibly TRBD2 on 6 matching bases. In germline, CDR1 is SGHTA, CDR2 FQGTGA. The CDR3 totals 14 residues. V dropped 5 bases and J dropped 1 base, with 8 bases sitting between them. The CDR3 loop is CASSLSGNTGELFF. The CDR3, as DNA: TGTGCCAGCAGCCTTAGCGGGAACACCGGGGAGCTGTTTTTT. The full variable domain, in which reference TRBV7-3 and TRBJ2-2 provide the parts outside the CDR3, is GAGVSQTPSNKVTEKGKYVELRCDPISGHTALYWYRQSLGQGPEFLIYFQGTGAADDSGLPNDRFFAVRPEGSVSTLKIQRTERGDSAVYLCASSLSGNTGELFFGEGSRLTVL.

The chain uses TRBV7-8 and TRBJ1-2; D ambiguous. Trimming pared 5 bases from V and 4 bases from J, leaving 14 bases between. This CDR3 spans 14 amino acids. CDR1 SGHVS and CDR2 FQNEAQ come from the germline V gene. The CDR3 nucleotides are TGTGCCAGCAGCCCCTCCCCAAATAGCTATGGCTACACCTTC. Its protein product is CASSPSPNSYGYTF.

The chain is built from TRBV9 and TRBJ2-7; the match to TRBD1 covers 9 bases. The CDR3 has 14 amino acids. Germline trimming cut 2 bases from V and 6 bases from J; bases unmatched to any gene: 6. Germline lookup yields CDR1 SGDLS and CDR2 YYNGEE. The DNA for the CDR3 is TGTGCCAGCAGCGTGGGACAGGGTGAACGCGAGCAGTACTTC. Translated, it gives CASSVGQGEREQYF.

This clone was counted between two and nine times. The V and J genes are TRBV9 and TRBJ2-2; 11 bases are shared with TRBD2. CDR1 is SGDLS, CDR2 YYNGEE, per germline. V dropped 3 bases and J dropped 3; count of bases not matched to a gene: 4. The CDR3 is 16 amino acids. This CDR3 reads CASSGGLADYTGELFF. As DNA, the CDR3 is TGTGCCAGCAGCGGGGGACTAGCGGATTACACCGGGGAGCTGTTTTTT.

This clone has more than one count but fewer than ten. Additional DNA sequences in this sample encode the identical CDR3. This chain's CDR3 is CASSLGGARQPQHF. The DNA of the CDR3 is TGTGCCAGCAGCTTAGGAGGGGCGCGGCAGCCCCAGCATTTT. The chain links TRBV7-9 to TRBJ1-5, with a tentative D call TRBD1 (5 bases). This CDR3 contains 14 residues. The ends were cut back, 1 base at V and 7 bases at J, with 11 bases in the middle. Germline CDR1 is SEHNR and CDR2 is FQNEAQ (reference sequence).

The rearrangement uses TRBV29-1 and TRBJ2-7; unclear D gene. The CDR3 extends over 11 amino acids. CDR1 is SQVTM and CDR2 is ANQGSEA in the germline V gene. With 7 bases removed from V and 2 bases from J, the gap between germline ends came to 9 bases. CDR3 in DNA: TGCAGCGCCGTTGGGGCCTACGAGCAGTACTTC. This codes for CSAVGAYEQYF.

CDR3 sequence (DNA): TGTGCCAGCAGTTTGGTAGGGGAGATCAGGGAGACCCAGTACTTC. This sequence encodes CASSLVGEIRETQYF. This rearrangement joins TRBV27 to TRBJ2-5; either TRBD1 or TRBD2 may supply D (5 bases each). Germline CDR1 is MNHEY and CDR2 is SMNVEV (reference sequence). V was cut by 3 bases and J by 5 bases, with 16 bases left in between. The CDR3 spans 15 residues.

Remarks on this clone: Distinct nucleotide sequences in the sample also encode this CDR3. The gene calls are TRBV7-9 and TRBJ1-4; D not resolved. CDR3 length: 15 amino acids. V gave up 5 bases and J gave up 0 bases, with 10 bases separating them. From germline, CDR1 is SEHNR and CDR2 FQNEAQ (reference sequence). CDR3 DNA sequence: TGTGCCAGCAGCCCCCCCGGGACAACTAATGAAAAACTGTTTTTT. Encoded protein: CASSPPGTTNEKLFF.